A selection of T cell receptor beta chains follows, all from one sample in a study of Graves' ophthalmopathy and Graves' hyperthyroidism. MiXCR, run by TCRdb on the multiplex PCR reads, gives a single entry per CDR3 protein. The repertoire holds about 240,000 distinct CDR3 sequences, with around 50% as singletons. The sequenced sample was peripheral blood. These receptors were obtained from an adult man with Graves' ophthalmopathy. The CDR3 runs from the conserved cysteine through the conserved F or W. The order of the fields is clone size, J gene, D gene, V gene, CDR3 DNA, CDR3 protein. D genes are given only for firm matches. The size entry is marked missing in some rows and otherwise reads once, few, many or a size class.

>few|TRBJ1-5|-|TRBV10-3
TGTGCCATCAGTAAGGCGAGCAATCAGCCCCAGCATTTT
CAISKASNQPQHF
>-|TRBJ1-2|TRBD1|TRBV24-1
TGTGCCACCAGTGCGGGGACAGGGGGAACTAAGGATGGCTACACCTTC
CATSAGTGGTKDGYTF
>-|TRBJ2-7|-|TRBV7-9
TGTGCCAGCAGCTACGGAACCTACGAGCAGTACTTC
CASSYGTYEQYF
>many|TRBJ2-7|-|TRBV10-3
TGTGCCATCAGTGAGCTGGGGGTCGAGCAGTACTTC
CAISELGVEQYF
>few|TRBJ1-5|-|TRBV5-1
TGCGCCAGCAGCTTGGAGGGGAATAGCAATCAGCCCCAGCATTTT
CASSLEGNSNQPQHF
>many|TRBJ1-2|TRBD1|TRBV2
TGTGCCAGCAGTGAAGCGGTTACAGGGGGCGCTGGCTACACCTTC
CASSEAVTGGAGYTF
>-|TRBJ1-2|-|TRBV20-1
TGCAGTGCTAGAGACCCCGGACAGTCTGGCTACACCTTC
CSARDPGQSGYTF
>-|TRBJ2-5|-|TRBV11-2
TGTGCCAGCAGCTCCCTCCGGGGCCACCAAGAGACCCAGTACTTC
CASSSLRGHQETQYF
>many|TRBJ1-5|-|TRBV20-1
TGCAGTGCTAGTTTAGGAAATCAGCCCCAGCATTTT
CSASLGNQPQHF
>-|TRBJ1-1|-|TRBV2
TGTGCCAGCAGTGTAAGAGAGAACACTGAAGCTTTCTTT
CASSVRENTEAFF
>-|TRBJ1-1|-|TRBV19
TGTGCCAGTAGTCCTAGGCCGTACAGGGCCACTGAAGCTTTCTTT
CASSPRPYRATEAFF
>few|TRBJ1-5|-|TRBV7-9
TGTGCCAGCAGCCCCGGCGCCCAAAGCAATCAGCCCCAGCATTTT
CASSPGAQSNQPQHF
>few|TRBJ1-1|-|TRBV10-2
TGCGCCAGCAGTGAGTCCGGAGGAGGGGGGGCCACTGAAGCTTTCTTT
CASSESGGGGATEAFF
>-|TRBJ2-7|-|TRBV5-8
TGTGCCAGCAGTCTTTACGGGTTCAACGAGCAGTACTTC
CASSLYGFNEQYF
>many|TRBJ1-1|-|TRBV2
TGTGCCAGCAGGGGGACGGCGAACACTGAAGCTTTCTTT
CASRGTANTEAFF
>-|TRBJ1-4|TRBD1|TRBV29-1
TGCAGCGTGACCACCGGGACAGGGGGGGAAAAACTGTTTTTT
CSVTTGTGGEKLFF
>few|TRBJ1-6|-|TRBV9
TGTGCCAGCAGAAGTAGTTCACCCCTCCACTTT
CASRSSSPLHF
>-|TRBJ2-5|-|TRBV10-3
TGTGCCATCAGTGAAGTCAAGGGTGAAGAGACCCAGTACTTC
CAISEVKGEETQYF
>few|TRBJ2-7|-|TRBV18
TGTGCCAGCTCGAAACAGGACGAGCAGTACTTC
CASSKQDEQYF
>-|TRBJ2-5|TRBD2|TRBV29-1
TGCAGCGTTGATAGCGGGAGGGAAGAGACCCAGTACTTC
CSVDSGREETQYF
>-|TRBJ2-7|-|TRBV11-2
TGTGCCAGCAGCCCGGCGGTAGGGAGCGGATACGAGCAGTACTTC
CASSPAVGSGYEQYF
>-|TRBJ1-1|-|TRBV4-1
TGCGCCAGCAGCTCTCGGGGACGGAAAAACACTGAAGCTTTCTTT
CASSSRGRKNTEAFF
>-|TRBJ2-2|TRBD2|TRBV12-5
TGTGCCAGCAGGCTAGCGGTCTACACCGGGGAGCTGTTTTTT
CASRLAVYTGELFF
>few|TRBJ2-5|TRBD2|TRBV12-3/TRBV12-4
TGTGCCAGCAGTGCGACTAGCGGGGGGGCGGGGACCCAGTACTTC
CASSATSGGAGTQYF
>few|TRBJ2-2|-|TRBV7-9
TGTGCCAGCAGCTCTGTTGTGACCGGGGAGCTGTTTTTT
CASSSVVTGELFF
>-|TRBJ2-7|-|TRBV18
TGTGCCAGCTCACCACCAACCGGCACCTACGAGCAGTACTTC
CASSPPTGTYEQYF
>-|TRBJ1-4|-|TRBV9
TGTGCCAGCAGCCTGACTGTGGGGGCGACTAATGAAAAACTGTTTTTT
CASSLTVGATNEKLFF
>-|TRBJ2-5|TRBD2|TRBV20-1
TGCAGTGCTTTAGTAGCGGGGGGGCCCATAAGGGAGACCCAGTACTTC
CSALVAGGPIRETQYF
>-|TRBJ2-7|TRBD2|TRBV5-1
TGCGCCAGCAGCTTGCGTCAACTAGCGGGGGGCTACGAGCAGTACTTC
CASSLRQLAGGYEQYF
>-|TRBJ1-2|-|TRBV7-9
TGTGCCAGCAACACCCTGACAGTCCGGGGGTATGGCTACACCTTC
CASNTLTVRGYGYTF
>-|TRBJ1-4|-|TRBV20-1
TGCAGTGCTAGAGATTCCCGAACTAATGAAAAACTGTTTTTT
CSARDSRTNEKLFF
>-|TRBJ2-7|TRBD1|TRBV29-1
TGCAGCGTTGAAGTAGGACAGGGCTACGAGCAGTACTTC
CSVEVGQGYEQYF
>few|TRBJ2-5|-|TRBV7-9
TGTGCCAGCAGTCGCAGGGAATCCCAAGAGACCCAGTACTTC
CASSRRESQETQYF
>-|TRBJ1-2|-|TRBV29-1
TGCAGCGCCCTCCCCGAGAGCTTAGGCCCCTACACCTTC
CSALPESLGPYTF
>-|TRBJ1-4|TRBD1|TRBV29-1
TGCAGCGTTGACGGACAGGGACCTGAAAAACTGTTTTTT
CSVDGQGPEKLFF
>-|TRBJ1-2|-|TRBV5-1
TGCGCCAGCAGCAAGCAGGGGTCGGATGGCTACACCTTC
CASSKQGSDGYTF
>few|TRBJ2-5|TRBD2|TRBV2
TGTGCCAGCAGTGAAAGTCTAGCGGGAGAGACCCAGTACTTC
CASSESLAGETQYF
>-|TRBJ1-3|-|TRBV6-5
TGTGCCAGCAGTCTCTCGGACAGTGGAAACACCATATATTTT
CASSLSDSGNTIYF
>-|TRBJ2-7|TRBD1|TRBV15
TGTGCCACCAGCAGGAGGCCAGGGGGCGATCGGTACTTC
CATSRRPGGDRYF
>few|TRBJ2-5|TRBD2|TRBV29-1
TGCAGCGTTGGGGTTAGCGGGGGCCAAGAGACCCAGTACTTC
CSVGVSGGQETQYF
>few|TRBJ2-5|-|TRBV12-3/TRBV12-4
TGTGCCAGCAGTCCCGGGAGTCTCGGGGCAGAGACCCAGTACTTC
CASSPGSLGAETQYF
>-|TRBJ1-4|-|TRBV7-9
TGCGCCAGCAGCCGGGCTAGTAGGGACGAAAAACTGTTTTTT
CASSRASRDEKLFF
>-|TRBJ2-1|-|TRBV7-6
TGTGCCAGCAGCCTGGGAGAGGGGGATGAGCAGTTCTTC
CASSLGEGDEQFF
>many|TRBJ1-2|-|TRBV29-1
TGCAGCGTTGTGCAGGGAGGTGGCTACACCTTC
CSVVQGGGYTF
>-|TRBJ1-1|-|TRBV3-1
TGTGCCAGCACCTCCGGACAGCTTCTCGGAGCTTTCTTT
CASTSGQLLGAFF
>few|TRBJ1-1|-|TRBV29-1
TGCAGCGCGGCAGACAGGCGCCGCACTGAAGCTTTCTTT
CSAADRRRTEAFF
>-|TRBJ1-1|-|TRBV7-9
TGTGCCAGCAGCTCCAGACAGGTCGAGAACACTGAAGCTTTCTTT
CASSSRQVENTEAFF
>-|TRBJ2-7|-|TRBV19
TGTGCCAGTAGTCCTCAAGGCGACCGGGGCTCCTACGAGCAGTACTTC
CASSPQGDRGSYEQYF
>-|TRBJ1-1|-|TRBV20-1
TGCAGTGCTAGCCCACGCACGAACACTGAAGCTTTCTTT
CSASPRTNTEAFF